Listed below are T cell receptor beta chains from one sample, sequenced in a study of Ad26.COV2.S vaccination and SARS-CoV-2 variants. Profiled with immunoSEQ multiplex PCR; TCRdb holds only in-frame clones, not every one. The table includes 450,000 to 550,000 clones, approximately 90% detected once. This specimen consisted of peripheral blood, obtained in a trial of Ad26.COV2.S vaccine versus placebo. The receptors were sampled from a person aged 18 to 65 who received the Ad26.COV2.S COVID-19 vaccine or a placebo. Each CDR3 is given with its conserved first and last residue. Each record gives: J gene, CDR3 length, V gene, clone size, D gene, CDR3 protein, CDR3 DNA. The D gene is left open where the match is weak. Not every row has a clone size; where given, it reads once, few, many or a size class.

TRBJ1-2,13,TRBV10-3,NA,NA,CAISETDSSGYTF,TGTGCCATCAGTGAGACGGACAGTTCTGGCTACACCTTC
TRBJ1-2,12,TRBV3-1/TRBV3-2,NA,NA,CASSLGTRSYTF,TGTGCCAGCAGCCTAGGTACCCGGTCGTACACCTTC
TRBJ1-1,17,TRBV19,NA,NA,CASSIVGTASGSTEAFF,TGTGCCAGTAGTATAGTCGGGACGGCCTCTGGGAGCACTGAAGCTTTCTTT
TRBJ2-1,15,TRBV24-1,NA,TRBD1,CATSVKGQGERGQFF,TGTGCCACCAGTGTCAAGGGACAGGGGGAGAGGGGGCAGTTCTTC
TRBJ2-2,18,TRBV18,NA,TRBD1,CASSQKTTGTANTGELFF,TGTGCCAGCTCTCAAAAAACTACCGGGACAGCGAACACCGGGGAGCTGTTTTTT
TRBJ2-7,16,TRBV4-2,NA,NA,CASSQDWRGTRNEQYF,TGTGCCAGCAGCCAAGATTGGAGGGGGACGCGGAACGAGCAGTACTTC
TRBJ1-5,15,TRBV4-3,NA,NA,CASSQVSGSNQPQHF,TGCGCCAGCAGCCAAGTTTCAGGGAGCAATCAGCCCCAGCATTTT
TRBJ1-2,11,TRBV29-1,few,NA,CSVVDQVGYTF,TGCAGCGTTGTAGATCAGGTCGGCTACACCTTC
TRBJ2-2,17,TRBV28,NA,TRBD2,CASSSGGISTNTGELFF,TGTGCCAGCAGTTCGGGGGGGATATCCACGAACACCGGGGAGCTGTTTTTT
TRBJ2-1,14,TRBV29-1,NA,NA,CSVIKVRLGNEQFF,TGCAGCGTCATTAAGGTGAGATTAGGCAATGAGCAGTTCTTC
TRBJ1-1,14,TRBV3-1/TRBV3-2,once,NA,CASSQLAQNTEAFF,TGTGCCAGCAGCCAACTAGCTCAGAACACTGAAGCTTTCTTT
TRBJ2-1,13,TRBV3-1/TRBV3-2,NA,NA,CASSRSGINEQFF,TGTGCCAGCAGCCGGTCGGGAATCAATGAGCAGTTCTTC
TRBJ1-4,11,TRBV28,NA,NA,CASSFNGKLFF,TGTGCCAGCAGTTTTAACGGAAAACTGTTTTTT
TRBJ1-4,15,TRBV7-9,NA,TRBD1,CASSLYRGEDEKLFF,TGTGCCAGCAGCTTGTACAGGGGAGAGGATGAAAAACTGTTTTTT
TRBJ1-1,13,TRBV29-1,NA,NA,CSVELWGNTEAFF,TGCAGCGTTGAACTTTGGGGAAACACTGAAGCTTTCTTT
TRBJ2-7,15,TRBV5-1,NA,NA,CASSLAGDIFYEQYF,TGCGCCAGCAGCTTGGCCGGGGACATCTTCTACGAGCAGTACTTC
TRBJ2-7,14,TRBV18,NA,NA,CASSPRQDSYEQYF,TGTGCCAGCTCACCACGACAGGACTCCTACGAGCAGTACTTC
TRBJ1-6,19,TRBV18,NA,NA,CASSPLDFSGSSYNSPLHF,TGTGCCAGCTCACCTCTCGATTTCTCAGGGTCCTCCTATAATTCACCCCTCCACTTT
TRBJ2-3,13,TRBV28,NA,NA,CASSLVARDTQYF,TGTGCCAGCAGTTTGGTGGCTCGGGATACGCAGTATTTT
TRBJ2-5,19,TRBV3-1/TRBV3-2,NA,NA,CASSQDARALSIAQETQYF,TGTGCCAGCAGCCAAGACGCCCGGGCCCTCTCGATTGCCCAAGAGACCCAGTACTTC
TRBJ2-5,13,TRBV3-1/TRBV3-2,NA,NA,CASSQSHWETQYF,TGTGCCAGCAGCCAAAGCCATTGGGAGACCCAGTACTTC
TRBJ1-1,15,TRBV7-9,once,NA,CASSLERAGNTEAFF,TGTGCCAGCAGCTTGGAACGGGCCGGGAACACTGAAGCTTTCTTT
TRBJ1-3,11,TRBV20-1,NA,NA,CSARVGTTIYF,TGCAGTGCTAGAGTGGGGACCACCATATATTTT
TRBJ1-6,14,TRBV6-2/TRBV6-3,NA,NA,CASSRTVSHSPLHF,TGTGCCAGCAGTCGGACAGTCAGTCATTCACCCCTCCACTTT